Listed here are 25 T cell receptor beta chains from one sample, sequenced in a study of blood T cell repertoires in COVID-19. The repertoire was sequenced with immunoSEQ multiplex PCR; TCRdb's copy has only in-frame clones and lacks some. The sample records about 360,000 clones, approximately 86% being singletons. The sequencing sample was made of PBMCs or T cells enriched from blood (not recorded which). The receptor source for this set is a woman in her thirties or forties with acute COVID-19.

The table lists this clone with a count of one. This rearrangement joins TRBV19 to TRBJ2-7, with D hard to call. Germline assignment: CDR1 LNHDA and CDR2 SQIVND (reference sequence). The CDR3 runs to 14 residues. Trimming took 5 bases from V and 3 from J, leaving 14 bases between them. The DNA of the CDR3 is TGTGCCAGTAGTCTCCGTCGCGGAAACTACGAGCAGTACTTC. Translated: CASSLRRGNYEQYF.

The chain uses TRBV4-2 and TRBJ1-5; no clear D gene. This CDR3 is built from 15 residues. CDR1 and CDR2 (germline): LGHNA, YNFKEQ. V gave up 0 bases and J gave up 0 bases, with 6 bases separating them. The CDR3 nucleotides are TGTGCCAGCAGCCAAGACGGAGATAGCAATCAGCCCCAGCATTTT. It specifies CASSQDGDSNQPQHF.

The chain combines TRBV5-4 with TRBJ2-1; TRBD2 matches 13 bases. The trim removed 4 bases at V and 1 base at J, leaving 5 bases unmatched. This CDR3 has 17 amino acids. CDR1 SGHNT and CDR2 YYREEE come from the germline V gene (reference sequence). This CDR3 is CASSPRTSGGSYNEQFF. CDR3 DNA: TGTGCCAGCAGCCCCAGGACTAGCGGGGGTTCCTACAATGAGCAGTTCTTC.

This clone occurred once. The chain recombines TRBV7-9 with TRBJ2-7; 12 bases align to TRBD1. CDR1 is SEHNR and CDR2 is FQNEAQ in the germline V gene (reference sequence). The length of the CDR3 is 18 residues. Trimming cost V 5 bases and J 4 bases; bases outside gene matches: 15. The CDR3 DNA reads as TGTGCCAGCAGCCACATAGCCGGGACAGGGGGCCTTGGGTACGAGCAGTACTTC. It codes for CASSHIAGTGGLGYEQYF.

CDR3 nucleotide sequence: TGTGCCAGCAGCTTAAAACTAGCGGGGGCCTCTCAGCAGTACTTC. Protein sequence: CASSLKLAGASQQYF. The chain uses TRBV11-2 and TRBJ2-7; 11 bases map to TRBD2. The ends lost 2 bases at V and 8 bases at J; junction bases unmatched: 8. Germline V gene sequence: CDR1 SGHAT, CDR2 FQNNGV. The CDR3 sequence is 15 residues long.

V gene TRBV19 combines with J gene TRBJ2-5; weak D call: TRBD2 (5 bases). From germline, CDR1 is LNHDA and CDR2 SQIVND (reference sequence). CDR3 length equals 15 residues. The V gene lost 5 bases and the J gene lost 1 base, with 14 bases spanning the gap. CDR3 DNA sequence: TGTGCCAGTAGTCCGGGATATAACTTCCAAGAGACCCAGTACTTC. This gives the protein CASSPGYNFQETQYF.

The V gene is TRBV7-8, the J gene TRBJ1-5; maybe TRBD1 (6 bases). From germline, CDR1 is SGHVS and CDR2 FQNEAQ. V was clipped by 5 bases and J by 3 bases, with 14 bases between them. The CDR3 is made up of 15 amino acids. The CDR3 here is CASSPRQANNQPQHF. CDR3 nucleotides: TGTGCCAGCAGCCCGCGACAGGCTAACAATCAGCCCCAGCATTTT. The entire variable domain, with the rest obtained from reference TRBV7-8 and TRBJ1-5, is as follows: GAGVSQSPRYKVAKRGQDVALRCDPISGHVSLFWYQQALGQGPEFLTYFQNEAQLDKSGLPSDRFFAERPEGSVSTLKIQRTQQEDSAVYLCASSPRQANNQPQHFGDGTRLSIL.

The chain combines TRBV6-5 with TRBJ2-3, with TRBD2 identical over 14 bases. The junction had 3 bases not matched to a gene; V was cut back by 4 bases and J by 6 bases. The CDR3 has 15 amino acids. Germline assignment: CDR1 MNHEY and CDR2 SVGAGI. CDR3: CASSLGLAGEDTQYF. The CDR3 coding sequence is TGTGCCAGCAGTTTGGGACTAGCGGGGGAGGATACGCAGTATTTT.

Here the CDR3 reads CASSLDYSGRGETQYF. CDR3 sequence (DNA): TGTGCCAGCAGCTTAGACTACAGTGGGCGCGGGGAGACCCAGTACTTC. The chain combines TRBV7-9 with TRBJ2-5; perhaps TRBD2 as D (5 bases). Germline V gene data show CDR1 as SEHNR and CDR2 as FQNEAQ (reference sequence). This CDR3 contains 16 residues. V was trimmed by 1 base and J by 5 bases, leaving 17 bases between them.

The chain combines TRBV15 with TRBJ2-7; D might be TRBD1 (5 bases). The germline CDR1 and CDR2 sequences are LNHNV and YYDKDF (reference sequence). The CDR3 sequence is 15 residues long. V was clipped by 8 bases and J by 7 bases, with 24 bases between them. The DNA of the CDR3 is TGTGCCACCCGAAGGGCAATGGGGCCGGCTTGGGAGCAGTACTTC. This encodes CATRRAMGPAWEQYF.

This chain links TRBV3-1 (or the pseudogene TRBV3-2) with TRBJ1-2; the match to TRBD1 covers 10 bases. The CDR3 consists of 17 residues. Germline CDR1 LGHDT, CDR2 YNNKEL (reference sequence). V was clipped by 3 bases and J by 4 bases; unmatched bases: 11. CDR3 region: CASSHWGDRGLIYGYTF. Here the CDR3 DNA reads TGTGCCAGCAGCCACTGGGGGGACAGGGGCCTTATCTATGGCTACACCTTC.

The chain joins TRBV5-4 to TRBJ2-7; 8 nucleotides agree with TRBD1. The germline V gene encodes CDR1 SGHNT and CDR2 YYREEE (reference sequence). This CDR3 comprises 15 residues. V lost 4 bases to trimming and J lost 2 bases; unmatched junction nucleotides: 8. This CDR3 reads CASSAGGSKTYEQYF. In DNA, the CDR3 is TGTGCCAGCAGCGCAGGGGGCAGCAAAACCTACGAGCAGTACTTC.

CDR3 nucleotide sequence: TGCGCCAGCAGCCCAGTGACTAGCTCCTACGAGCAGTACTTC. Its translation: CASSPVTSSYEQYF. The V and J genes are TRBV5-1 and TRBJ2-7, with D maybe TRBD2 (6 bases). CDR3 length: 14 residues. Trimming took 4 bases from V and 0 from J, leaving 11 bases between them. CDR1 is SGHRS, CDR2 YFSETQ, per germline.

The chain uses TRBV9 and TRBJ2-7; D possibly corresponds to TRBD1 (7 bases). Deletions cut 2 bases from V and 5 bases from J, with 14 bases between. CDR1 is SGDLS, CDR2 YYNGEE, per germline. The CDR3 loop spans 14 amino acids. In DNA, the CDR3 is TGTGCCAGCAGCGTTACGACAGGGACTCACGAGCAGTACTTC. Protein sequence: CASSVTTGTHEQYF.

This CDR3 reads CASGTGPDTQYF. The CDR3 region has the DNA TGTGCCAGCGGGACAGGCCCAGATACGCAGTATTTT. The chain couples TRBV4-2 to TRBJ2-3; 8 positions agree with TRBD1. Germline V lookup: CDR1 LGHNA, CDR2 YNFKEQ. The CDR3 spans 12 residues. J lost 4 bases, V lost 8 bases, and 2 bases had no gene match.

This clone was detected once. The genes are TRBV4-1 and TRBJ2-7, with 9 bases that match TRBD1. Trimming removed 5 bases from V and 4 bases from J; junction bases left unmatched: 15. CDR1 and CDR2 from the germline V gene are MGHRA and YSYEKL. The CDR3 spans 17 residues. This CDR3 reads CASSSYTGTGMIYEQYF. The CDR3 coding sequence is TGCGCCAGCAGCTCCTATACCGGGACAGGGATGATTTACGAGCAGTACTTC.

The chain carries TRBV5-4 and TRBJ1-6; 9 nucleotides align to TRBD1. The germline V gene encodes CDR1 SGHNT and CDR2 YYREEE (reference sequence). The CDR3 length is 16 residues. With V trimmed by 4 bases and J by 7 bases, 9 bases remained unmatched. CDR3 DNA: TGTGCCAGCAGCGCCACCGGGACAGGGAGAAATTCACCCCTCCACTTT. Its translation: CASSATGTGRNSPLHF.

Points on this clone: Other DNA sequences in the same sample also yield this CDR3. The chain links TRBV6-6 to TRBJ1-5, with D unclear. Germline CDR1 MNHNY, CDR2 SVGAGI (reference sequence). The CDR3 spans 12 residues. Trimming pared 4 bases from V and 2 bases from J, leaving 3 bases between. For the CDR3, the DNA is TGTGCCAGCAGTTTAGGCAATCAGCCCCAGCATTTT. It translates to CASSLGNQPQHF.

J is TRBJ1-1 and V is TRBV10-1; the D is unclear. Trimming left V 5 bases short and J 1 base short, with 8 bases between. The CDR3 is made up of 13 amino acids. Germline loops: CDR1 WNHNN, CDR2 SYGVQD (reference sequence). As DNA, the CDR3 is TGCGCCAGCAGTTTAAACAGGAACACTGAAGCTTTCTTT. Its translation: CASSLNRNTEAFF.

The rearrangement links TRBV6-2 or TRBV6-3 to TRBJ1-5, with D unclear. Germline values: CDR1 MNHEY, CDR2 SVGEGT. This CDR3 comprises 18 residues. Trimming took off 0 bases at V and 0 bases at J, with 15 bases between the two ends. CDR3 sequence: CASSYSHGDLRSNQPQHF. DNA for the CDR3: TGTGCCAGCAGTTACTCCCACGGAGACCTACGTAGCAATCAGCCCCAGCATTTT.

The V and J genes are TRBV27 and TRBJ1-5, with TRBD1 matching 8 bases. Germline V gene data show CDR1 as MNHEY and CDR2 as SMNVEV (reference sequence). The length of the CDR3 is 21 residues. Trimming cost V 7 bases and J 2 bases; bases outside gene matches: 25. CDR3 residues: CASNAPSHGPPDREGNQPQHF. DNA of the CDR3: TGTGCCAGCAACGCCCCGTCTCACGGTCCGCCGGACAGGGAGGGCAATCAGCCCCAGCATTTT.

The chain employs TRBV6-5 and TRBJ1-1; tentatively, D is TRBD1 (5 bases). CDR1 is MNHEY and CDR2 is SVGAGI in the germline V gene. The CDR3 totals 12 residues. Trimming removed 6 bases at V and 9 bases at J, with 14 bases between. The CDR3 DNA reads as TGTGCCAGCAGAACTTCGACAGCCCAAGCTTTCTTT. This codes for CASRTSTAQAFF.

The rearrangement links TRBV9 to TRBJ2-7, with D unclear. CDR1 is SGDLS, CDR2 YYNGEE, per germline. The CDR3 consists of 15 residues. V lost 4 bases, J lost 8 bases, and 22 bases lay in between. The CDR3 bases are TGTGCCAGCAGCTCCTCCCCAGGAAAGGTATCCAAGCAGTACTTC. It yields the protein CASSSSPGKVSKQYF.

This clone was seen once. The CDR3 region is CASSEVTGGGRTGFF. CDR3 coding DNA: TGTGCCAGCAGTGAAGTCACAGGGGGCGGGCGGACGGGGTTCTTC. The genes are TRBV2 and TRBJ2-1; 9 bases are a match to TRBD1. This CDR3 is built from 15 residues. Germline V gene sequence: CDR1 SNHLY, CDR2 FYNNEI. V shed 1 base and J 15 bases; nucleotides not matched to a gene: 13.

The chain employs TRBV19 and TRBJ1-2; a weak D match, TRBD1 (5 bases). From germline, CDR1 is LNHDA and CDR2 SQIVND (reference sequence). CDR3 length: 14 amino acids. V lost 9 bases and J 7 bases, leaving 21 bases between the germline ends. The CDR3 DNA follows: TGTGCCAGCGGCCTCGGGCAGGGCGGAATTGGCTACACCTTC. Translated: CASGLGQGGIGYTF.